This T cell receptor (beta chain) was sequenced in a study of blood T cell repertoires in COVID-19. Followed longitudinally, the Seattle patients had been enrolled during active infection. Germline V CDR1 and CDR2: LNHDA, SQIVND (reference sequence). This CDR3 is built from 17 residues. J was trimmed by 3 bases and V by 9 bases; bases with no gene match: 17. As originally analysed: Amplified reference gene primers provided the basis for estimating nucleated cell counts. Generated by immunoSEQ multiplex PCR, the TCRdb table keeps only in-frame clones and is missing some. Clone size and the V and J calls come from that table; the DNA yielded D and trimming. This sample has about 260,000 clones; about 90% occur once, and the top ten carry about a tenth.

The J gene is TRBJ2-5, the V gene TRBV19; TRBD2 aligns across 9 bases. The source of this sequence is a woman in her seventies with COVID-19, enrolled during active disease. The sequenced sample was peripheral blood. CDR3 region: CASGPGLALMNEETQYF. The CDR3 DNA is TGTGCCAGCGGACCGGGACTAGCCCTGATGAACGAAGAGACCCAGTACTTC. Full variable domain (remainder filled in from reference TRBV19 and TRBJ2-5): DGGITQSPKYLFRKEGQNVTLSCEQNLNHDAMYWYRQDPGQGLRLIYYSQIVNDFQKGDIAEGYSVSREKKESFPLTVTSAQKNPTAFYLCASGPGLALMNEETQYFGPGTRLLVL.